These T cell receptor beta chains were read from a single sample in a study of neurological immune-mediated disorders. TCRdb reprocessed the 5' RACE reads via MiXCR and lists one record per CDR3 protein. Here the sample spans tens of thousands of distinct CDR3 sequences, approximately 7% being singletons. Sequencing was performed on CD4+ T cells from blood. The receptors derive from a man aged 50 to 59 in good health. CDR3s include the opening cysteine and the closing phenylalanine or tryptophan. D genes are given only for firm matches. Rows may omit the clone size; those that give it use once, few, many or a size class.

j_call clone_size v_call d_call cdr3_nt cdr3_aa
TRBJ2-2 many TRBV20-1 . TGCAGTGCTAGGAAACCACCGGGGGCCGGGGAGCTGTTTTTT CSARKPPGAGELFF
TRBJ2-7 many TRBV9 TRBD2 TGTGCCAGCAGCGACGTCATTCAAGCTAGACTAGCGGGCATTGCCTACGAGCAGTACTTC CASSDVIQARLAGIAYEQYF
TRBJ2-7 many TRBV12-3/TRBV12-4 . TGTGCCAGCAGTCCCCCGGGCCCCGGATTTGAGCAGTACTTC CASSPPGPGFEQYF
TRBJ1-5 many TRBV27 TRBD1 TGTGCCAGCAGTTCGAGACAGGGCCTCTGGCCCCAGCATTTT CASSSRQGLWPQHF
TRBJ1-5 . TRBV19 . TGTGCCAGTAGTGAGAGGGGCGCACAGCCCCAGCATTTT CASSERGAQPQHF
TRBJ1-1 many TRBV5-1 TRBD1 TGCGCCAGCAGCGCGGGACAGGGGGACACTGAAGCTTTCTTT CASSAGQGDTEAFF
TRBJ1-2 many TRBV6-5 . TGTGCCACCAAAGCAGGGAGGAGTGGCTACACCTTC CATKAGRSGYTF
TRBJ2-5 many TRBV7-9 . TGTGCCAGCAGTTGGGACCTCACTAAGGGTGGGACCCAGTACTTC CASSWDLTKGGTQYF
TRBJ2-2 many TRBV5-5 TRBD2 TGTGCCAGCAGCTCCCCTCTAGCGGGGGGTGTCGGGGAGCTGTTTTTT CASSSPLAGGVGELFF
TRBJ2-7 many TRBV5-1 . TGCGCCAGCAGCTTGCCGGCGGGACGGGACGAGCAGTACTTC CASSLPAGRDEQYF
TRBJ1-5 many TRBV6-2/TRBV6-3 . TGTGCCACCATCGGGATGGGCGGCAATCAGCCCCAGCATTTT CATIGMGGNQPQHF
TRBJ2-3 many TRBV20-1 TRBD1 TGCAGTGCTGTAAACAGGGGTTACACAGATACGCAGTATTTT CSAVNRGYTDTQYF
TRBJ2-7 . TRBV5-6 TRBD1 TGTGCCAGCAGCTTGGGGGACAGGGACGCCGAGCAGTACTTC CASSLGDRDAEQYF
TRBJ2-2 many TRBV28 . TGTGCCATCCAAAAGGGCCAAACCGGGGAGCTGTTTTTT CAIQKGQTGELFF
TRBJ2-3 many TRBV29-1 . TGCAGCGTTCGACTAGGATCCACTAGCACAGATACGCAGTATTTT CSVRLGSTSTDTQYF
TRBJ1-2 many TRBV7-8 . TGTGCCAGCAGCTTAGCGTACGGGGCCAACTATGGCTACACCTTC CASSLAYGANYGYTF
TRBJ2-7 many TRBV20-1 TRBD2 TGCAGCTCCCAGCGGGAGAATTACGAGCAGTACTTC CSSQRENYEQYF
TRBJ2-6 many TRBV28 . TGTGCCAGCAGTGGCACGGTCTGGGCCAACGTCCTGACTTTC CASSGTVWANVLTF
TRBJ2-5 many TRBV28 . TGTGCCAGCAGTCACCCAGCTGCGGGGATAGAGACCCAGTACTTC CASSHPAAGIETQYF
TRBJ2-3 many TRBV7-2 . TGTGCCAGCAGCTTAGAGGCAGCACGCACAGATACGCAGTATTTT CASSLEAARTDTQYF
TRBJ2-5 few TRBV5-1 . TGCGCCAGCAGGCTTGGCAGGGCGGAGACCCAGTACTTC CASRLGRAETQYF
TRBJ2-1 . TRBV9 . TGTGCCAGCAGCGTGGAGGGTTTAGGATATGAGCAGTTCTTC CASSVEGLGYEQFF
TRBJ1-3 many TRBV7-8 . TGTGCCAGCACCCCCTGGGGGCGTTTCCGAAGCTCTGGAAACACCATATATTTT CASTPWGRFRSSGNTIYF
TRBJ2-3 . TRBV3-1 TRBD1 TGTGCCAGCAGCCAAGTCACAACAGGGGGTTCCACAGATACGCAGTATTTT CASSQVTTGGSTDTQYF
TRBJ2-2 many TRBV12-3/TRBV12-4 . TGTGCCAGCAGCAGGGTTGGCAACACCGGGGAGCTGTTTTTT CASSRVGNTGELFF
TRBJ2-5 many TRBV4-3 . TGCGCCAGCAGCCAAGAGTCCGGGGGCTGGGAGACCCAGTACTTC CASSQESGGWETQYF
TRBJ2-1 many TRBV7-2 . TGTGCCAGCAGCCCGCTGGGTAGCTGGCACAATGAGCAGTTCTTC CASSPLGSWHNEQFF
TRBJ1-1 few TRBV1 . TGCACCAGCAGTGGGGACAGGGGGTGTACTGAAGCTTTCTTT CTSSGDRGCTEAFF
TRBJ2-7 many TRBV4-2 . TGTGCCAGCAGCCGGACAATGGGGGGCGAATACGAGCAGTACTTC CASSRTMGGEYEQYF
TRBJ2-3 many TRBV3-1 TRBD2 TGTGCCAGCAGCCGGACGGGAGGCAGCACAGATACGCAGTATTTT CASSRTGGSTDTQYF
TRBJ2-3 many TRBV7-2 . TGTGCCAGCAGCTCGTACCGGGACTTCAGCACAGATACGCAGTATTTT CASSSYRDFSTDTQYF
TRBJ2-3 many TRBV5-5 TRBD2 TGTGCCAGCAGCTGGACCCTTTACGCGGGAGGGGGCACAGATACGCAGTATTTT CASSWTLYAGGGTDTQYF
TRBJ2-3 many TRBV7-2 . TGTGCCAGCAGCCTCACAGGGACAAATACGCAGTATTTT CASSLTGTNTQYF
TRBJ2-3 many TRBV29-1 . TGCAGCGTTGCCGGTGGGAGGTTGGATACGCAGTATTTT CSVAGGRLDTQYF
TRBJ2-6 . TRBV28 . TGTGCCAGCAGTTTAACTGGGTCTGGGGCCAACGTCCTGACTTTC CASSLTGSGANVLTF
TRBJ2-1 many TRBV7-3 . TGTGCCAGCAGCTCGGGGCCCCTCAGCGATGAGCAGTTCTTC CASSSGPLSDEQFF
TRBJ1-5 many TRBV28 . TGTGCCAGCAGTTTATTGTTGAGGCAGGGGTATCAGCCCCAGCATTTT CASSLLLRQGYQPQHF
TRBJ2-2 many TRBV6-1 TRBD2 TGTGCCAGCAGACTAGCGGACACCGGGGAGCTGTTTTTT CASRLADTGELFF
TRBJ2-2 many TRBV20-1 . TGCAGTGTTAAGAGATCTGGACAGGGAGGGACCGGGGAGCTGTTTTTT CSVKRSGQGGTGELFF